This T cell receptor beta chain came from a study of T cell responses to AZD1222 COVID-19 vaccine. Study-wide results and caveats: After two AZD1222 doses, spike-specific TCR breadth and depth rose versus day 0.

Generated by immunoSEQ multiplex PCR, the TCRdb table keeps only in-frame clones and is missing some. The sample shows about 130,000 clones, 85% to 95% of them seen only once. The CDR3 length is 13 residues. Germline assignment: CDR1 MDHEN and CDR2 SYDVKM. V was pared by 5 bases and J by 5 bases, with 11 bases between. Only one count was recorded for this clone. Antigen specificity is unknown. Second doses at about 4 or about 12 weeks were pooled. This sequence originates from an adult who received the AZD1222 COVID-19 vaccine. This chain uses TRBV28 with TRBJ2-3; D is unresolved. Here the sequenced sample was peripheral blood, taken 28 days after the second AZD1222 dose. The CDR3: CASSITKRDTQYF. The CDR3 bases are TGTGCCAGCAGTATCACAAAGCGAGATACGCAGTATTTT.